A single sample gave rise to the 2 T cell receptor beta chains below, sequenced in a study of cytomegalovirus exposure and HLA in healthy donors. Researchers ran the PCR with 60 Vbeta and 13 Jbeta primers. Data came from immunoSEQ multiplex PCR; TCRdb stores just in-frame clones and leaves some out. The table includes tens of thousands of clones, under 80% detected once. The specimen was PBMCs. All receptors come from a man in his sixties in good health and CMV-seropositive.

This sequence joins TRBV4-1 and TRBJ2-5; TRBD1 matches 9 bases. The J call may be in error: the DNA end matches TRBJ2-7 better. CDR3 size: 17 residues. CDR1 MGHRA and CDR2 YSYEKL come from the germline V gene. The CDR3 DNA reads as TGCGCCAGCAGCCAGGCGGGTAGGGGGACAGGGTCCTACGAGCAGTACTTC. Its translation: CASSQAGRGTGSYEQYF.

The chain couples TRBV6-5 to TRBJ1-1, with D hard to call. Germline V lookup: CDR1 MNHEY, CDR2 SVGAGI. The CDR3 is made up of 13 amino acids. V dropped 2 bases and J dropped 5 bases, with 9 bases sitting between them. The CDR3 nucleotides are TGTGCCAGCAGTTACCCGGCAGGAACTGAAGCTTTCTTT. Its translation is CASSYPAGTEAFF.